These 4 T cell receptor beta chains came from one sample sequenced in a study of T-cell memory formation after mild COVID-19. Each CDR3 protein is one row after TCRdb ran MiXCR on the 5' RACE reads. The data show 110,000 or so distinct CDR3 sequences, 22% seen once. Sequences were obtained from PBMCs or a T cell subset sorted from them (not recorded which). Source of these receptors: a man between 18 and 35 years old who had mild COVID-19 (a few samples of this study predate the infection). Cell type and time point are not known.

This clonotype showed up just a few times. The chain joins TRBV29-1 to TRBJ2-5; D is ambiguous. Trimming took 2 bases from V and 5 from J, leaving 6 bases between them. Looked up from germline, CDR1 is SQVTM and CDR2 is ANQGSEA. The CDR3 is 11 amino acids. DNA of the CDR3: TGCAGCGTTGAAAGGTGGGAGACCCAGTACTTC. Protein sequence: CSVERWETQYF.

This clonotype turned up a few times. This rearrangement joins TRBV6-5 to TRBJ1-2; the D gene is possibly TRBD1 (6 bases). The V gene's germline CDR1 is MNHEY and CDR2 SVGAGI. This CDR3 has 13 amino acids. Trimming left V 6 bases short and J 7 bases short, with 15 bases between. This CDR3 is CASSLQGPTGYTF. As DNA, the CDR3 is TGTGCCAGCAGCCTACAGGGCCCCACTGGCTACACCTTC.

The J gene is TRBJ1-2, the V gene TRBV6-2 or TRBV6-3; D is undetermined. This CDR3 region has 13 residues. Trimming left V 5 bases short and J 6 bases short, with 13 bases between. Germline CDR1 MNHEY, CDR2 SVGEGT. In DNA, the CDR3 is TGTGCCAGCAGTCCCGCCAAGACGAATGGCTACACCTTC. Its protein is CASSPAKTNGYTF.

A few counts support this clonotype. The chain carries TRBV15 and TRBJ2-1, with 9 positions matching TRBD1. The CDR3 has 13 amino acids. J gave up 8 bases and V 3 bases, and 2 bases lay outside the gene matches. CDR1 LNHNV and CDR2 YYDKDF come from the germline V gene (reference sequence). Here the CDR3 DNA reads TGTGCCACCAGCAGGGACAGGGGCGATGAGCAGTTCTTC. Protein product: CATSRDRGDEQFF. The full variable domain, completed using reference TRBV15 and TRBJ2-1, is DAMVIQNPRYQVTQFGKPVTLSCSQTLNHNVMYWYQQKSSQAPKLLFHYYDKDFNNEADTPDNFQSRRPNTSFCFLDIRSPGLGDTAMYLCATSRDRGDEQFFGPGTRLTVL.